A single sample gave rise to the 16 T cell receptor beta chains below, sequenced in a study of cytomegalovirus exposure and HLA in healthy donors. Produced via immunoSEQ multiplex PCR; TCRdb's table is partial and in-frame only. The sample shows approximately 99,000 clones, around 95% of them seen only once. Sample: PBMCs. Receptors were obtained from a woman aged 18-29 years in good health and CMV-seronegative.

This chain uses TRBV11-2 with TRBJ1-3; 7 bases line up with TRBD1. V was pared by 5 bases and J by 3 bases, with 4 bases of the junction left unmatched. This CDR3 comprises 14 residues. Germline values: CDR1 SGHAT, CDR2 FQNNGV. CDR3 residues: CASSADRVGNTIYF. The CDR3 nucleotides read TGTGCCAGCAGCGCAGACAGGGTTGGAAACACCATATATTTT.

V and J are TRBV2 and TRBJ1-3, with D uncertain. The CDR3 has 11 residues. The germline gives CDR1 SNHLY, CDR2 FYNNEI. The V gene lost 6 bases and the J gene lost 8 bases, with 8 bases spanning the gap. CDR3 nucleotides: TGTGCCAGCAGCCGGGTGGACACCATATATTTT. Protein sequence: CASSRVDTIYF.

This sequence joins TRBV6-6 and TRBJ1-6; D perhaps matches TRBD1 (6 bases). The CDR3 extends over 14 amino acids. Deletions cut 8 bases from V and 7 bases from J, with 15 bases between. Germline V gene sequence: CDR1 MNHNY, CDR2 SVGAGI (reference sequence). CDR3 nucleotide sequence: TGTGCCAGCGAACAGTTCCAGGGGAATTCACCCCTCCACTTT. Residues: CASEQFQGNSPLHF.

The chain uses TRBV19 and TRBJ2-7; D possibly corresponds to TRBD1 (6 bases). V was shortened by 3 bases and J by 2 bases, with 8 bases between the two germline ends. The V gene's germline CDR1 is LNHDA and CDR2 SQIVND (reference sequence). The CDR3 length is 13 residues. The CDR3 bases are TGTGCCAGTAGTATGACAGGTACCTACGAGCAGTACTTC. Translating gives CASSMTGTYEQYF.

The V call is TRBV6-1, the J call TRBJ2-7; 11 bases are shared with TRBD2. Germline CDR1 and CDR2: MNHNS and SASEGT. The CDR3 is 14 amino acids. The V and J ends lost 6 bases and 3 bases, in that order; junction bases with no gene match: 4. CDR3 residues: CASSLAGGHYEQYF. The CDR3 DNA reads as TGTGCCAGCAGCTTAGCGGGGGGGCACTACGAGCAGTACTTC.

J is TRBJ1-4 and V is TRBV11-2; TRBD1 matches at 10 bases. The germline CDR1 and CDR2 sequences are SGHAT and FQNNGV. The CDR3 has 18 amino acids. The V and J ends lost 5 bases and 8 bases, in that order; junction bases with no gene match: 17. CDR3 sequence (DNA): TGTGCCAGCAGCCCACTACTCCCGGGACAGGGGATGTCCGAAAAACTGTTTTTT. Its protein is CASSPLLPGQGMSEKLFF.

Only one count was recorded for this clone. This chain links TRBV19 with TRBJ1-1; D ambiguous. Germline values: CDR1 LNHDA, CDR2 SQIVND (reference sequence). The CDR3 has 14 amino acids. Trimming pared 3 bases from V and 3 bases from J, leaving 11 bases between. This CDR3 reads CASSMIDEYTEAFF. The CDR3 coding sequence is TGTGCCAGTAGTATGATTGATGAGTACACTGAAGCTTTCTTT.

The rearrangement joins TRBV2 to TRBJ2-1, with TRBD2 matching over 9 bases. This CDR3 spans 13 amino acids. V lost 11 bases, J lost 2 bases, and 4 bases stayed unmatched. Germline V gene lookup returns CDR1 SNHLY and CDR2 FYNNEI. The CDR3 region has the DNA TGTGCCCCCCGCGGGGGGGCCTACAATGAGCAGTTCTTC. Translated, it gives CAPRGGAYNEQFF. The full variable domain, with the rest looked up from reference TRBV2 and TRBJ2-1, is EPEVTQTPSHQVTQMGQEVILRCVPISNHLYFYWYRQILGQKVEFLVSFYNNEISEKSEIFDDQFSVERPDGSNFTLKIRSTKLEDSAMYFCAPRGGAYNEQFFGPGTRLTVL.

The chain couples TRBV9 to TRBJ1-2, with TRBD1 matching 11 bases. The V gene end was trimmed by 7 bases and the J gene end by 5 bases; junction bases not matched to a gene: 10. This CDR3 comprises 15 residues. CDR1 SGDLS and CDR2 YYNGEE come from the germline V gene. The CDR3 loop reads CASGQGAIPIYGYTF. CDR3 nucleotide sequence: TGTGCCAGCGGACAGGGGGCCATCCCCATATATGGCTACACCTTC.

V gene TRBV6-1 combines with J gene TRBJ1-4; D call uncertain. CDR3 length: 11 residues. Germline V gene sequence: CDR1 MNHNS, CDR2 SASEGT. Trimming took off 3 bases at V and 11 bases at J, with 7 bases between the two ends. The CDR3 loop reads CASSEVEKLFF. The CDR3 DNA sequence: TGTGCCAGCAGTGAGGTAGAGAAACTGTTTTTT.

The genes are TRBV5-1 and TRBJ1-2; D is unresolved. Looked up from germline, CDR1 is SGHRS and CDR2 is YFSETQ. V was pared by 4 bases and J by 7 bases, with 14 bases between. This CDR3 region has 13 residues. This CDR3 reads CASSPAGWSGYTF. The CDR3 DNA reads TGCGCCAGCAGCCCGGCGGGGTGGAGTGGCTACACCTTC.

This chain connects TRBV7-9 to TRBJ1-4, with TRBD1 identical over 7 bases. The CDR3 is made up of 14 amino acids. V lost 6 bases, J lost 3 bases, and 4 bases stayed unmatched. Germline-derived CDR1 and CDR2 are SEHNR and FQNEAQ (reference sequence). The CDR3 nucleotides are TGTGCCAGCAGGAAGCAGGGGGCTAATGAAAAACTGTTTTTT. It yields the protein CASRKQGANEKLFF. Full variable domain (outside the CDR3, taken from reference TRBV7-9 and TRBJ1-4): DTGVSQNPRHKITKRGQNVTFRCDPISEHNRLYWYRQTLGQGPEFLTYFQNEAQLEKSRLLSDRFSAERPKGSFSTLEIQRTEQGDSAMYLCASRKQGANEKLFFGSGTQLSVL.

V gene TRBV6-5 combines with J gene TRBJ2-1; 7 bases line up with TRBD1. The CDR3 runs 16 residues. Trimming took 2 bases from V and 4 from J; bases not matched to a gene: 8. CDR1 and CDR2 from the germline V gene are MNHEY and SVGAGI. The CDR3 loop reads CASSYVGGSGYNEQFF. CDR3 DNA sequence: TGTGCCAGCAGTTACGTAGGGGGCAGTGGATACAATGAGCAGTTCTTC.

The chain is built from TRBV5-1 and TRBJ1-2, with 9 bases matching TRBD1. V lost 4 bases, J lost 4 bases, and 2 bases stayed unmatched. Germline CDR1 reads SGHRS; CDR2 reads YFSETQ. This CDR3 spans 13 amino acids. CDR3 protein: CASSRDRAYGYTF. The CDR3 bases are TGCGCCAGCAGCCGGGACAGGGCCTATGGCTACACCTTC.

The gene calls are TRBV6-5 and TRBJ2-7; 7 bases agree with TRBD1. Germline lookup yields CDR1 MNHEY and CDR2 SVGAGI. V lost 5 bases, J lost 3 bases, and 10 bases stayed unmatched. This CDR3 has 15 amino acids. CDR3 nucleotides: TGTGCCAGCAGTCCCGGACAGGTTCTCCTCTACGAGCAGTACTTC. Protein product: CASSPGQVLLYEQYF.

The V call is TRBV19, the J call TRBJ1-1; D is perhaps TRBD1 (6 bases). The CDR3 has 12 residues. V shed 10 bases and J shed 4 bases, with 13 bases lying between them. The germline CDR1 and CDR2 sequences are LNHDA and SQIVND (reference sequence). Here the CDR3 DNA reads TGTGCCACCAGGGGTAGGGGCACTGAAGCTTTCTTT. It translates to CATRGRGTEAFF.